These 5 T cell receptor beta chains came from one sample sequenced in a study of blood T cells in healthy people across ages. A sample-barcoded 5' primer and a J-beta primer mix were used in a second PCR of roughly 6 to 11 cycles. TCRdb reprocessed the 5' RACE reads via MiXCR and lists one record per CDR3 protein. This table holds approximately 700,000 distinct CDR3 sequences, approximately 29% found once. Sequencing used blood. The receptors shown here come from a woman of 80 years or more in good health.

This rearrangement joins TRBV20-1 to TRBJ1-1; 8 nucleotides agree with TRBD1. Germline CDR1 reads DFQATT; CDR2 reads SNEGSKA (reference sequence). The CDR3 is made up of 18 amino acids. V lost 6 bases, J lost 0 bases, and 18 bases stayed unmatched. CDR3 residues: CSALWSPGGWGLNTEAFF. Written as DNA, the CDR3 is TGCAGTGCCCTTTGGAGTCCAGGGGGCTGGGGCCTGAACACTGAAGCTTTCTTT.

Only a few counts were recorded for this clonotype. A read error is possible here, since a much larger clone lies one base away. The V and J genes are TRBV6-2 or TRBV6-3 and TRBJ2-3; 9 positions match TRBD2. Germline CDR1 is MNHEY and CDR2 is SVGEGT. The length of the CDR3 is 17 residues. V gave up 2 bases and J gave up 5 bases; unmatched junction bases: 11. In nucleotides, the CDR3 is TGTGCCAGCAGTTACCCAACTCTAGCGGGGACGGTAGATACGCAGTATTTT. Translated: CASSYPTLAGTVDTQYF.

This clonotype was recorded many times. The V call is TRBV7-9, the J call TRBJ2-5, with D perhaps TRBD1 (6 bases). The CDR3 is 13 residues long. Deletions cut 5 bases from V and 3 bases from J, with 10 bases between. Germline CDR1 reads SEHNR; CDR2 reads FQNEAQ (reference sequence). The CDR3: CASSPTGKETQYF. In nucleotides, the CDR3 is TGTGCCAGCAGCCCTACAGGGAAAGAGACCCAGTACTTC.

The sample holds a few counts of this clonotype. V gene TRBV3-1 combines with J gene TRBJ1-2; 7 nucleotides match TRBD1. J was trimmed by 4 bases and V by 1 base; bases with no gene match: 6. Germline CDR1 LGHDT, CDR2 YNNKEL (reference sequence). The CDR3 is made up of 15 amino acids. CDR3 region: CASSQGTGATYGYTF. CDR3 nucleotide sequence: TGTGCCAGCAGCCAAGGTACAGGGGCGACCTATGGCTACACCTTC.

This clonotype was counted once. The rearrangement links TRBV20-1 to TRBJ2-5; D unresolved. The assigned J gene may be wrong: the sequence end matches TRBJ2-7 better. The CDR3 loop spans 15 amino acids. Germline lookup yields CDR1 DFQATT and CDR2 SNEGSKA (reference sequence). The CDR3 DNA reads TGCAGTGCTAGAGATTCGAGTCCTCCGTCCTACGAGCAGTACTTC. Translation gives CSARDSSPPSYEQYF.